A single sample is the source of the 4 T cell receptor beta chains below, sequenced in a study of identical twins' blood T cells. TCRdb ran MiXCR on the 5' RACE reads and lists one entry per CDR3 protein. The sample consists of 300,000 to 400,000 distinct CDR3 sequences, approximately 30% of them appearing once. Specimen: PBMCs. All receptors derive from a woman aged 18-49 years in good health.

The table lists this clonotype with a few counts. V gene TRBV29-1 combines with J gene TRBJ2-1; 9 positions agree with TRBD2. This CDR3 comprises 15 residues. Germline V gene lookup returns CDR1 SQVTM and CDR2 ANQGSEA. Unmatched junction bases numbered 6, after V lost 2 bases and J lost 4 bases. The CDR3: CSVETGLAGYNEQFF. The CDR3 bases are TGCAGCGTTGAAACCGGGCTAGCGGGGTACAATGAGCAGTTCTTC.

The sample holds a few counts of this clonotype. V is TRBV20-1 and J is TRBJ1-1, with D possibly being TRBD1 (5 bases). CDR1 is DFQATT and CDR2 is SNEGSKA in the germline V gene (reference sequence). V was pared by 6 bases and J by 1 base, with 15 bases between. CDR3 length: 14 amino acids. CDR3 sequence reads: CSARVFGQNTEAFF. The CDR3 region has the DNA TGCAGTGCCCGCGTTTTCGGACAGAACACTGAAGCTTTCTTT.

The chain joins TRBV6-1 to TRBJ2-7; D gene uncertain. Germline loops: CDR1 MNHNS, CDR2 SASEGT. V was cut by 6 bases and J by 4 bases, with 19 bases left in between. This CDR3 is 15 amino acids long. The CDR3 loop is CASRRDPGSWYEQYF. The CDR3 DNA reads as TGTGCCAGCAGAAGAGACCCGGGCTCCTGGTACGAGCAGTACTTC.

The chain combines TRBV10-2 with TRBJ2-7; maybe TRBD1 (6 bases). Deletions cut 6 bases from V and 6 bases from J, with 15 bases between. The CDR3 loop spans 13 amino acids. The germline CDR1 and CDR2 sequences are WSHSY and SAAADI. CDR3 in DNA: TGCGCCAGCAGCGGGACATCCCAGGGCGAGCAGTACTTC. Residues: CASSGTSQGEQYF.